The present entry profiles one TCR beta chain with its context. The data derive from a study of blood T cell repertoires in COVID-19. Study-wide context: Spain, Italy and the United States supplied samples that represented acute and convalescent COVID-19.

Method: immunoSEQ multiplex PCR; TCRdb's copy keeps in-frame clones and lacks some. This table has about 97,000 clones, approximately 87% appearing once. This CDR3 spans 14 amino acids. Looked up from germline, CDR1 is SGDLS and CDR2 is YYNGEE. V trimming: 3 bases; J trimming: 2 bases; junction bases outside the gene matches: 4. The V and J genes are TRBV9 and TRBJ2-5; TRBD1 matches at 7 bases. Specimen: peripheral blood. This clonotype was obtained from a human donor in a cohort sampled during active COVID-19. The CDR3 reads CASSAGTVQETQYF. The CDR3 DNA follows: TGTGCCAGCAGCGCCGGGACAGTGCAAGAGACCCAGTACTTC. The full variable domain, with the rest looked up from reference TRBV9 and TRBJ2-5, is DSGVTQTPKHLITATGQRVTLRCSPRSGDLSVYWYQQSLDQGLQFLIQYYNGEERAKGNILERFSAQQFPDLHSELNLSSLELGDSALYFCASSAGTVQETQYFGPGTRLLVL.